This T cell receptor beta chain was recorded in a study of T cell repertoires in cytomegalovirus infection. Study information: Matching HLA type and CMV infection were both indicated by public TCR beta signatures.

Study-wide findings and caveats: HLA-C-restricted TCR beta clonotypes specific for CMV led the ex vivo response.

Worth noting for this clonotype: The antigen is unknown.

Germline V gene data show CDR1 as SGHTA and CDR2 as FQGNSA. The CDR3 is made up of 15 amino acids. With 3 bases removed from V and 0 bases from J, the gap between germline ends came to 9 bases. One entry per CDR3 protein, called by TCRdb with MiXCR from the reads. The sample holds approximately 270,000 distinct CDR3 sequences; under 25% are singletons and the top ten take approximately 19%. The sample in question was cultured PBMCs, obtained from culture after CMV antigen stimulation. The chain couples TRBV7-2 to TRBJ1-3, with D possibly being TRBD1 (6 bases). This sequence was found in a human donor in good health (CMV status not recorded). Some clones in this sample may be carry-over from other donors' samples. The CDR3 DNA sequence: TGTGCCAGCAGCTTGGACAGTCCCTCTGGAAACACCATATATTTT. Amino acid sequence: CASSLDSPSGNTIYF.